This T cell receptor (beta chain) was sequenced during a study of identical twins' blood T cells. Comments on this clonotype: Its antigen is as yet unknown.

Germline assignment: CDR1 DFQATT and CDR2 SNEGSKA (reference sequence). The CDR3 length is 12 residues. TCRdb re-called the 5' RACE reads with MiXCR, one entry per CDR3 protein. The sample includes hundreds of thousands of distinct CDR3 sequences, over 25% of them seen just once. Study-wide results and caveats: Out-of-frame TCRbeta clonotypes reportedly had markedly more similar V usage in twins than unrelated donors.

This TCR derives from a woman aged 18 to 50 in good health. The chain links TRBV20-1 to TRBJ2-3; D remains unclear. The sample comprised PBMCs. In DNA form, the CDR3 reads TGCAGCGGTACCCCGGACGCGCATACGCAGTATTTT. It encodes CSGTPDAHTQYF.